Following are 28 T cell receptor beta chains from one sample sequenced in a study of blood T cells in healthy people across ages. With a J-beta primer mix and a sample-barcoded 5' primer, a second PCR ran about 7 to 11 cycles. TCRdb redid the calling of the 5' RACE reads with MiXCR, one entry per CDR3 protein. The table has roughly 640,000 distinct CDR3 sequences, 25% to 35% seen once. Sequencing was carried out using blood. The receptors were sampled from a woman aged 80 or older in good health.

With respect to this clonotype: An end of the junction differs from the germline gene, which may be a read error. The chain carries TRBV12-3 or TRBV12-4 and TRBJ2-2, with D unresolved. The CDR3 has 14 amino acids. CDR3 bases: TGTGTCAGCAGTTTACTTTTGGGCGCCGGGGAGCTGTTTTTT. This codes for CVSSLLLGAGELFF.

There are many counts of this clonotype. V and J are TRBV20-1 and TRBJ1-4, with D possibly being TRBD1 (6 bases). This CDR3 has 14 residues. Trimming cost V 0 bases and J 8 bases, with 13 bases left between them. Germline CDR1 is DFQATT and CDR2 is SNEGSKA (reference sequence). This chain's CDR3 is CSARDSGAGEKLFF. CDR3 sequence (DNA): TGCAGTGCTAGAGATTCGGGGGCCGGGGAAAAACTGTTTTTT.

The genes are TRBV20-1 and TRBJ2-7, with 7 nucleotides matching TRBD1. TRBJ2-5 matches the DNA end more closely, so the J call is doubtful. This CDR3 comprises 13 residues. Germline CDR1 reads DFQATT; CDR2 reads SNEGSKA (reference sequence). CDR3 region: CSARRDSRETQYF. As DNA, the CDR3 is TGCAGTGCTCGCCGGGACAGCCGGGAGACCCAGTACTTC.

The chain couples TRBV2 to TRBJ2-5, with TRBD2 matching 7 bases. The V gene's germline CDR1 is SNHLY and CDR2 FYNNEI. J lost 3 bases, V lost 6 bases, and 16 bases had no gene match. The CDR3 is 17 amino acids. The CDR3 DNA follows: TGTGCCAGCAGGCCCAGCGGGGCCCGGGGTTGGGAAGAGACCCAGTACTTC. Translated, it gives CASRPSGARGWEETQYF.

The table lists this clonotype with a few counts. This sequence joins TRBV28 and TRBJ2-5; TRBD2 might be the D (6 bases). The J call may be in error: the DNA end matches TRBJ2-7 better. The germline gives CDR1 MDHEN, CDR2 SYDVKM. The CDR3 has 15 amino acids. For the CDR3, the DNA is TGTGCCAGCAGTTTTGGGCGGGGACTCTCCTACGAGCAGTACTTC. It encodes CASSFGRGLSYEQYF.

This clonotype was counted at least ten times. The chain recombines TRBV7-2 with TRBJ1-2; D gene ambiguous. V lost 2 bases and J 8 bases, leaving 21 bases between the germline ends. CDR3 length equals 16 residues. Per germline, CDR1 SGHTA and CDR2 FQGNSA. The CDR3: CASSLFPEAGSGGYTF. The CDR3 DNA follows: TGTGCCAGCAGCTTATTTCCCGAGGCAGGCTCTGGAGGCTACACCTTC. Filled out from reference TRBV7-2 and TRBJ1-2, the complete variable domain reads GAGVSQSPSNKVTEKGKDVELRCDPISGHTALYWYRQSLGQGLEFLIYFQGNSAPDKSGLPSDRFSAERTGGSVSTLTIQRTQQEDSAVYLCASSLFPEAGSGGYTFGSGTRLTVV.

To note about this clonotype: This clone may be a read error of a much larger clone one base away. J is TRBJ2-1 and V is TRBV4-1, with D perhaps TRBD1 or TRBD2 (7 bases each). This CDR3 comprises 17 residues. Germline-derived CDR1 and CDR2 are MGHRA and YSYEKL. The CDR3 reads CGSSQDGEGARYNEQFF. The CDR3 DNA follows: TGCGGCAGCAGCCAAGATGGGGAGGGGGCCCGCTACAATGAGCAGTTCTTC.

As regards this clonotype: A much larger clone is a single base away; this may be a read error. The CDR3 region has the DNA TGTGCCAGTAGACGGACAGGATGCAATGAGCAGTTCTTC. Protein sequence: CASRRTGCNEQFF. The rearrangement joins TRBV28 to TRBJ2-1; the match to TRBD1 covers 7 bases. CDR3 length equals 13 residues. CDR1 MDHEN and CDR2 SYDVKM come from the germline V gene. Trimming at V came to 9 bases and at J to 6 bases, leaving 8 bases not matched to a gene.

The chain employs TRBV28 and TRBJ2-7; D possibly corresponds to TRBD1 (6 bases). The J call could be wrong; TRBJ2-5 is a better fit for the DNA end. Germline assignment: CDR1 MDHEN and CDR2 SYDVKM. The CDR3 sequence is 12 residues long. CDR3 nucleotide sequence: TGTGCCAACGGCAGGGGAACAGAGACCCAGTACTTC. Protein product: CANGRGTETQYF.

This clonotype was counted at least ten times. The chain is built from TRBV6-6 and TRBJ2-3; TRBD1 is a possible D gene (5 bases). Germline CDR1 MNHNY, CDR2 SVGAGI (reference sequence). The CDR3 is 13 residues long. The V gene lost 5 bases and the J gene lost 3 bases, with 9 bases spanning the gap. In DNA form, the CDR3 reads TGTGCCAGCAGTCCTCAGGGTACAGATACGCAGTATTTT. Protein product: CASSPQGTDTQYF.

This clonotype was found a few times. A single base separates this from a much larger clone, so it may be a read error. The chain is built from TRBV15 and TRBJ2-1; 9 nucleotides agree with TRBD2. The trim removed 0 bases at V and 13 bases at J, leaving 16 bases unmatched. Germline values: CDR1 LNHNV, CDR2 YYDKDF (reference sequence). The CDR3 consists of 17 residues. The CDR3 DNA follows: TGTGCCACCAGCAGAGATCGAGGAGCGGGGGGCGGAGAGACCCAGTTCTTC. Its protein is CATSRDRGAGGGETQFF.

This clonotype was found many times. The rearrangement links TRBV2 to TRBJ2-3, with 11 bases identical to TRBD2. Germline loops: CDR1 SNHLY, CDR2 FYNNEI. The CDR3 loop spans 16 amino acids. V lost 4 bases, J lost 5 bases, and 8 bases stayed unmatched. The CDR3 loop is CASSARSGRAIDTQYF. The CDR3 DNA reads TGTGCCAGCAGTGCTCGTAGCGGGAGGGCTATAGATACGCAGTATTTT. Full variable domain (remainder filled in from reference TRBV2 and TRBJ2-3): EPEVTQTPSHQVTQMGQEVILRCVPISNHLYFYWYRQILGQKVEFLVSFYNNEISEKSEIFDDQFSVERPDGSNFTLKIRSTKLEDSAMYFCASSARSGRAIDTQYFGPGTRLTVL.

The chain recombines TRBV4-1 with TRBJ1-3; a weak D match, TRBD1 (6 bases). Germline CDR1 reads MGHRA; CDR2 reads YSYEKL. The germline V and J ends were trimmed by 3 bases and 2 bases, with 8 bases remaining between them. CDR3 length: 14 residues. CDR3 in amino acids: CASSQDSPGNTIYF. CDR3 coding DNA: TGCGCCAGCAGCCAGGACAGCCCTGGAAACACCATATATTTT.

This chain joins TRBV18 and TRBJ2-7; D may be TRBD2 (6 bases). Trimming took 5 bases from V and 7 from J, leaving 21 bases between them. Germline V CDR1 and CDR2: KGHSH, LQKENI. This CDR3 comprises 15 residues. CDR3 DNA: TGTGCCAGCTCATTGCGGGAAAGGGGATACAATGAGCAGTACTTC. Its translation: CASSLRERGYNEQYF.

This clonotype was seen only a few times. The CDR3: CASQYRGTSSYNEQYF. CDR3 DNA sequence: TGCGCCAGCCAGTACAGGGGCACCAGCTCCTACAATGAGCAGTACTTC. The chain combines TRBV5-1 with TRBJ2-1; 7 nucleotides line up with TRBD1. TRBJ2-7 matches the DNA end more closely, so the J call is doubtful. In germline, CDR1 is SGHRS, CDR2 YFSETQ. This CDR3 has 16 amino acids.

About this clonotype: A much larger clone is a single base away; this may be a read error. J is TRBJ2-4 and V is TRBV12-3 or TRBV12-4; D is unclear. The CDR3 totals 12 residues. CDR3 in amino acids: CDSSLRQNIQYF. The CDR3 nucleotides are TGTGACAGCAGTCTACGGCAAAACATTCAGTACTTC.

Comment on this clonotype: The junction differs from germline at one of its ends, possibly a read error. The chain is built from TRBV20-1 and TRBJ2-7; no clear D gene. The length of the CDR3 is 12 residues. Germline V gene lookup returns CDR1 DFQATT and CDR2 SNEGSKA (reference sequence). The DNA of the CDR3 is TGCAGCGCTAGAGATCCTCTGCCCGAGCAGTACTTC. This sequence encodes CSARDPLPEQYF.

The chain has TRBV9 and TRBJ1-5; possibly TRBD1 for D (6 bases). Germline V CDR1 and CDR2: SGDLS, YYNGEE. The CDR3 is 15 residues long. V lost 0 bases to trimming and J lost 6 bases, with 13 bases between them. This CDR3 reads CASSVAGSRGQPQHF. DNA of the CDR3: TGTGCCAGCAGCGTAGCGGGGTCCAGGGGTCAGCCCCAGCATTTT.

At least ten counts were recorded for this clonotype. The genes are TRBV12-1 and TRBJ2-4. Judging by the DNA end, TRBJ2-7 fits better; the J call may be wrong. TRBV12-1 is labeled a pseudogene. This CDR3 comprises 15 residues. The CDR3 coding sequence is TGTGCCAGCAGCTTTGCCGCAATTCACTCAGACGAGCAGTACTTC. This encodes CASSFAAIHSDEQYF.

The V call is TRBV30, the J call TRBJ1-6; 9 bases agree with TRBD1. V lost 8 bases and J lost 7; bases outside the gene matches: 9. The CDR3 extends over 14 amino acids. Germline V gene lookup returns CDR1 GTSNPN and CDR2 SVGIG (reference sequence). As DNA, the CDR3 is TGTGCCGCAAAAACAGGGGGCGGGAATTCACCCCTCCACTTT. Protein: CAAKTGGGNSPLHF. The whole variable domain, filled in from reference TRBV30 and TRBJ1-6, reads SQTIHQWPATLVQPVGSPLSLECTVEGTSNPNLYWYRQAAGRGLQLLFYSVGIGQISSEVPQNLSASRPQDRQFILSSKKLLLSDSGFYLCAAKTGGGNSPLHFGNGTRLTVT.

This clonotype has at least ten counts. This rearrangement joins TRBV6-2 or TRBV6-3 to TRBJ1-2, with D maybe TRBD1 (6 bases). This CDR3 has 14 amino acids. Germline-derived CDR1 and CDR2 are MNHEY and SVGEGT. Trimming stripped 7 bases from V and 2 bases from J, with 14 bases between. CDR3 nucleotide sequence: TGTGCCAGCAATATCGGCGACAGGAACTATGGCTACACCTTC. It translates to CASNIGDRNYGYTF.

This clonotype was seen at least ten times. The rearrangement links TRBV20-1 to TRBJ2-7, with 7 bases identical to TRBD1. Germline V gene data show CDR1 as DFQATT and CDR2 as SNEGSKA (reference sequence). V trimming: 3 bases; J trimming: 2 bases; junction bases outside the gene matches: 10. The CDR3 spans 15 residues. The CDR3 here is CSASWTGDSTYEQYF. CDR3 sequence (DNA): TGCAGTGCTAGCTGGACAGGTGATTCTACCTACGAGCAGTACTTC.

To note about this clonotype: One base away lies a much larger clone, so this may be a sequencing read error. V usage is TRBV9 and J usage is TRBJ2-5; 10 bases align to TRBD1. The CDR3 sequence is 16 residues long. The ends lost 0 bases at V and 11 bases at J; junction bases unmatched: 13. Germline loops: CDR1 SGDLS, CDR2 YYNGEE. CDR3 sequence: CASSVDGTGALDEQYF. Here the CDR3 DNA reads TGTGCCAGCAGCGTAGACGGGACAGGGGCCTTGGATGAGCAGTACTTC. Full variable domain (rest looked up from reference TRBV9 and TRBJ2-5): DSGVTQTPKHLITATGQRVTLRCSPRSGDLSVYWYQQSLDQGLQFLIQYYNGEERAKGNILERFSAQQFPDLHSELNLSSLELGDSALYFCASSVDGTGALDEQYFGPGTRLLVL.

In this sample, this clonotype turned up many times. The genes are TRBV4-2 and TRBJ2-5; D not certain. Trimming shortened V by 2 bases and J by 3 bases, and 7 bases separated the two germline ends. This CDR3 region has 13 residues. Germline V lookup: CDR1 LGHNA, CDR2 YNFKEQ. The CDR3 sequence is CASSQRLEETQYF. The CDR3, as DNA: TGTGCCAGCAGCCAAAGACTGGAAGAGACCCAGTACTTC.

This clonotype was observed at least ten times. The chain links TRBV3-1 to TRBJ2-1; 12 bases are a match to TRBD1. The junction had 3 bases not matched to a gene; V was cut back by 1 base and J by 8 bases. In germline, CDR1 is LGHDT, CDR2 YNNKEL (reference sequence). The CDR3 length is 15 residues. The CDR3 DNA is TGTGCCAGCAGCCAAGCGGGGACAGGGGGCGATGAGCAGTTCTTC. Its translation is CASSQAGTGGDEQFF.

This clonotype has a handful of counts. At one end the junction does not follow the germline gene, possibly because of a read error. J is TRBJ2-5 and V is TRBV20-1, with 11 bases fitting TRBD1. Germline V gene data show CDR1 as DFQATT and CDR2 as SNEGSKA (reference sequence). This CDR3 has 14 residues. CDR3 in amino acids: CSTRGQGGLETQYF. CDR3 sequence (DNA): TGCAGTACTAGGGGACAGGGGGGATTAGAGACCCAGTACTTC.

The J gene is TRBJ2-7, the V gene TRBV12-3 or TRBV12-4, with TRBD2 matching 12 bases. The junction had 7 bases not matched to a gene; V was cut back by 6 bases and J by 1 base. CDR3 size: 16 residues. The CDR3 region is CASRGLAGGTSYEQYF. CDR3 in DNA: TGTGCCAGCAGGGGACTAGCGGGTGGAACTTCCTACGAGCAGTACTTC.

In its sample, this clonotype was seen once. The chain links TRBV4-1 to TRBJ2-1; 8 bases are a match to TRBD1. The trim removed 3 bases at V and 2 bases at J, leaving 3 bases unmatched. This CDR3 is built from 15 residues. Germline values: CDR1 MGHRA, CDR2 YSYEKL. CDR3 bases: TGCGCCAGCAGCCATGACAGGGGTACCTACAATGAGCAGTTCTTC. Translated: CASSHDRGTYNEQFF.